The present TCR beta chain was sequenced within a study of T-cell reconstitution after alpha-beta-depleted transplantation in children. Findings and limits, study-wide: It was reported that alpha-beta T cells came from several hundred expanded graft clones (about two months after transplant). One year after transplant, T-cell counts and diversity came mostly from newly produced T cells.

It was with unique molecular identifiers that the TCRbeta library was prepared. TCRdb itself ran the PCR reads through MiXCR, one entry per CDR3 protein. Here the sample spans 70,000 or so distinct CDR3 sequences, approximately 10% being singletons. This clonotype was counted at least ten times. The antigen remains undetermined. Germline V gene sequence: CDR1 SGHDT, CDR2 YYEEEE. The CDR3 covers 15 residues. V was cut by 4 bases and J by 3 bases, with 16 bases left in between. This sample comprised PBMCs, obtained before TCRalphabeta/CD19-depleted stem cell transplant. The source is a boy younger than 18 with acute myeloid leukemia, due to receive a stem cell transplant. The J gene is TRBJ2-5, the V gene TRBV5-6; D perhaps matches TRBD2 (6 bases). The chain's CDR3 is CASSLRRLGKETQYF. CDR3 DNA sequence: TGTGCCAGCAGCCTCCGGAGACTAGGGAAAGAGACCCAGTACTTC.